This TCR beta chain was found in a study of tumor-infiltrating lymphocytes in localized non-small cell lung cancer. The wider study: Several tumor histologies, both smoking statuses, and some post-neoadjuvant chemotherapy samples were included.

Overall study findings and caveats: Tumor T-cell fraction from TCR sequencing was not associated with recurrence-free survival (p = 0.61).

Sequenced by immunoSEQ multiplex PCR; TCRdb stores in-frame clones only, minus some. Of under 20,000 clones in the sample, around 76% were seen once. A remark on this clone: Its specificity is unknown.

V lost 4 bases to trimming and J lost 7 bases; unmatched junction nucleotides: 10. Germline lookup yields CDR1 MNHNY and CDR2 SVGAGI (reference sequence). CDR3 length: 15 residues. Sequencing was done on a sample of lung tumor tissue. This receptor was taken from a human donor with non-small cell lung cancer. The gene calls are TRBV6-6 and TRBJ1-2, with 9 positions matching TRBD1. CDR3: CASSFDSGQGSGYTF. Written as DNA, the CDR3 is TGTGCCAGCAGTTTCGACTCGGGACAGGGCTCTGGCTACACCTTC.